The 29 T cell receptor beta chains given below trace back to one sample, sequenced in a study of cytomegalovirus exposure and HLA in healthy donors. TCRdb keeps only in-frame clones here, not all; method: immunoSEQ multiplex PCR. This table has tens of thousands of clones, around 95% appearing once. The sample was PBMCs. These receptors all come from a woman aged 18 to 35 in good health and CMV-seropositive.

V and J are TRBV2 and TRBJ2-5; 9 bases align to TRBD2. Per the germline V gene, CDR1 is SNHLY and CDR2 is FYNNEI. With V trimmed by 3 bases and J by 9 bases, 5 bases remained unmatched. The CDR3 has 13 amino acids. CDR3 region: CASSDWREGAQYF. CDR3 in DNA: TGTGCCAGCAGTGATTGGCGGGAGGGCGCCCAGTACTTC.

The chain joins TRBV5-6 to TRBJ2-1, with D possibly matching TRBD2 (5 bases). Trimming removed 1 base at V and 0 bases at J, with 14 bases between. Germline V gene sequence: CDR1 SGHDT, CDR2 YYEEEE. The CDR3 sequence is 17 residues long. The CDR3 sequence: CASSLLFVLGSYNEQFF. The CDR3, as DNA: TGTGCCAGCAGCTTGCTTTTCGTACTAGGCTCCTACAATGAGCAGTTCTTC.

The chain uses TRBV5-6 and TRBJ2-5, with a possible D match to TRBD1 (6 bases). This CDR3 has 15 amino acids. In germline, CDR1 is SGHDT, CDR2 YYEEEE. The V end was cut by 4 bases, the J end by 1 base, with 14 bases between. CDR3 protein: CASSRWTVTQETQYF. The CDR3 DNA follows: TGTGCCAGCAGCCGCTGGACAGTTACCCAAGAGACCCAGTACTTC. The complete variable domain, with remaining parts taken from reference TRBV5-6 and TRBJ2-5, reads DAGVTQSPTHLIKTRGQQVTLRCSPKSGHDTVSWYQQALGQGPQFIFQYYEEEERQRGNFPDRFSGHQFPNYSSELNVNALLLGDSALYLCASSRWTVTQETQYFGPGTRLLVL.

CDR3 coding DNA: TGTGCCAGCAGTTACTGGGTCGAGGAGTATGGCTACACCTTC. It codes for CASSYWVEEYGYTF. This rearrangement joins TRBV6-6 to TRBJ1-2, with D unresolved. The CDR3 has 14 residues. Germline V CDR1 and CDR2: MNHNY, SVGAGI (reference sequence). The ends were cut back, 1 base at V and 5 bases at J, with 11 bases in the middle.

The rearrangement links TRBV5-6 to TRBJ1-2, with 9 bases matching TRBD1. The CDR3 extends over 14 amino acids. Unmatched junction bases numbered 4, after V lost 2 bases and J lost 5 bases. Germline V gives CDR1 SGHDT, CDR2 YYEEEE. CDR3: CASSLGDREYGYTF. The CDR3 DNA reads TGTGCCAGCAGCTTAGGGGACAGGGAATATGGCTACACCTTC.

J is TRBJ2-1 and V is TRBV30; 9 bases agree with TRBD1. Germline assignment: CDR1 GTSNPN and CDR2 SVGIG (reference sequence). CDR3 length: 15 amino acids. V shed 5 bases, J shed 15 bases, and the junction held 20 bases outside the gene matches. CDR3 residues: CAWVYTGGNFGPTFF. The CDR3 nucleotides read TGTGCCTGGGTTTATACAGGGGGCAACTTCGGACCTACGTTCTTC. Full variable domain (missing parts from reference TRBV30 and TRBJ2-1): SQTIHQWPATLVQPVGSPLSLECTVEGTSNPNLYWYRQAAGRGLQLLFYSVGIGQISSEVPQNLSASRPQDRQFILSSKKLLLSDSGFYLCAWVYTGGNFGPTFFGPGTRLTVL.

V is TRBV27 and J is TRBJ2-2; D unresolved. V was clipped by 4 bases and J by 2 bases, with 11 bases between them. Germline CDR1 and CDR2: MNHEY and SMNVEV (reference sequence). The length of the CDR3 is 15 residues. CDR3 DNA: TGTGCCAGCAGTTCGAGCCACCCCAACACCGGGGAGCTGTTTTTT. Translation: CASSSSHPNTGELFF.

The rearrangement joins TRBV2 to TRBJ1-1; D may be TRBD1 (6 bases). This CDR3 has 13 amino acids. The V end lost 9 bases, the J end lost 6 bases, and 17 bases lay between the germline ends. CDR1 and CDR2 from the germline V gene are SNHLY and FYNNEI. The CDR3 DNA reads as TGTGCCAGACAAATGAGGACAGTCCCTGAAGCTTTCTTT. This sequence encodes CARQMRTVPEAFF. The complete variable domain, with remaining parts taken from reference TRBV2 and TRBJ1-1, reads EPEVTQTPSHQVTQMGQEVILRCVPISNHLYFYWYRQILGQKVEFLVSFYNNEISEKSEIFDDQFSVERPDGSNFTLKIRSTKLEDSAMYFCARQMRTVPEAFFGQGTRLTVV.

The chain uses TRBV10-3 and TRBJ1-4, with D unresolved. Germline V CDR1 and CDR2: ENHRY, SYGVKD. The CDR3 consists of 18 residues. V was cut by 2 bases and J by 1 base, with 17 bases left in between. CDR3 in amino acids: CAISERTQSRGTNEKLFF. Here the CDR3 DNA reads TGTGCCATCAGTGAGAGAACGCAATCCCGAGGAACTAATGAAAAACTGTTTTTT.

This clone was observed a single time. The chain recombines TRBV7-2 with TRBJ1-1; 10 bases match TRBD1. J gave up 4 bases and V 3 bases, and 5 bases lay outside the gene matches. The germline gives CDR1 SGHTA, CDR2 FQGNSA. The CDR3 loop spans 15 amino acids. CDR3 loop: CASSLTGQGSTEAFF. DNA of the CDR3: TGTGCCAGCAGCTTGACGGGACAGGGGAGCACTGAAGCTTTCTTT. The complete variable domain, with remaining parts taken from reference TRBV7-2 and TRBJ1-1, reads GAGVSQSPSNKVTEKGKDVELRCDPISGHTALYWYRQSLGQGLEFLIYFQGNSAPDKSGLPSDRFSAERTGGSVSTLTIQRTQQEDSAVYLCASSLTGQGSTEAFFGQGTRLTVV.

This chain uses TRBV28 with TRBJ2-6; TRBD2 matches 8 bases. Looked up from germline, CDR1 is MDHEN and CDR2 is SYDVKM. The CDR3 spans 15 residues. Trimming at V came to 3 bases and at J to 3 bases, leaving 1 base not matched to a gene. In DNA form, the CDR3 reads TGTGCCAGCAGTTTGGCGGGAGGTGGGGCCAACGTCCTGACTTTC. It codes for CASSLAGGGANVLTF.

The chain joins TRBV6-5 to TRBJ1-5, with 8 nucleotides matching TRBD1. V gave up 2 bases and J gave up 9 bases; unmatched junction bases: 6. The V gene's germline CDR1 is MNHEY and CDR2 SVGAGI. The CDR3 loop spans 14 amino acids. The CDR3 sequence is CASSYGTGTGPQHF. The CDR3 bases are TGTGCCAGCAGTTACGGGACAGGTACGGGGCCCCAGCATTTT.

V gene TRBV18 combines with J gene TRBJ2-3, with D unresolved. Trimming removed 6 bases from V and 5 bases from J, with 6 bases in between. Germline V lookup: CDR1 KGHSH, CDR2 LQKENI. The CDR3 extends over 11 amino acids. The CDR3 loop is CASSTGDTQYF. The CDR3 DNA reads as TGTGCCAGCTCCACGGGAGATACGCAGTATTTT.

The rearrangement links TRBV7-9 to TRBJ2-3; D might be TRBD2 (6 bases). V lost 4 bases and J lost 0, with 14 bases in between. Germline assignment: CDR1 SEHNR and CDR2 FQNEAQ (reference sequence). This CDR3 is built from 16 residues. CDR3 protein: CASSSGLSLSTDTQYF. CDR3 sequence (DNA): TGTGCCAGCAGCTCGGGACTCTCGCTGAGCACAGATACGCAGTATTTT.

The rearrangement links TRBV19 to TRBJ2-1; 9 nucleotides match TRBD2. Germline lookup yields CDR1 LNHDA and CDR2 SQIVND (reference sequence). Trimming at V came to 5 bases and at J to 4 bases, leaving 9 bases not matched to a gene. The CDR3 spans 16 residues. The chain's CDR3 is CASSDLAGEVYNEQFF. The CDR3 DNA reads TGTGCCAGTAGTGACTTAGCGGGAGAGGTTTACAATGAGCAGTTCTTC.

The chain employs TRBV6-4 and TRBJ2-1; 10 bases fit TRBD2. CDR1 and CDR2 from the germline V gene are MRHNA and SNTAGT. V was pared by 3 bases and J by 3 bases, with 2 bases of the junction left unmatched. This CDR3 contains 15 residues. The CDR3 DNA reads as TGTGCCAGCAGTGATTCTAGCGGGAGCTACAATGAGCAGTTCTTC. Amino acids: CASSDSSGSYNEQFF.

This chain links TRBV29-1 with TRBJ2-1, with TRBD1 matching 11 bases. Germline loops: CDR1 SQVTM, CDR2 ANQGSEA. The CDR3 is made up of 15 amino acids. The trim removed 1 base at V and 8 bases at J, leaving 7 bases unmatched. The CDR3 nucleotides read TGCAGCGTTGAAGGGATTGGACAGGGGGCCTATGAGCAGTTCTTC. Its translation is CSVEGIGQGAYEQFF.

This sequence joins TRBV5-5 and TRBJ2-3; 9 positions agree with TRBD2. Germline V gene sequence: CDR1 SGHKS, CDR2 YYEKEE (reference sequence). Losses at the gene ends were 2 bases for V and 5 bases for J; bases not matched to a gene: 9. This CDR3 is 16 amino acids long. The CDR3 loop is CASSFPGGRALDTQYF. The CDR3 region has the DNA TGTGCCAGCAGCTTTCCGGGCGGGAGGGCCTTAGATACGCAGTATTTT. Together with reference TRBV5-5 and TRBJ2-3, the CDR3 gives the full variable domain: DAGVTQSPTHLIKTRGQQVTLRCSPISGHKSVSWYQQVLGQGPQFIFQYYEKEERGRGNFPDRFSARQFPNYSSELNVNALLLGDSALYLCASSFPGGRALDTQYFGPGTRLTVL.

The CDR3 region is CASSLAAGREAFF. The CDR3 DNA reads as TGCGCCAGCAGCTTGGCGGCAGGGAGGGAAGCTTTCTTT. This chain uses TRBV5-1 with TRBJ1-1; a weak D match, TRBD1 (5 bases). V was trimmed by 0 bases and J by 8 bases, leaving 11 bases between them. Germline-derived CDR1 and CDR2 are SGHRS and YFSETQ. CDR3 length: 13 amino acids.

V usage is TRBV30 and J usage is TRBJ2-3; 7 bases are shared with TRBD1. The CDR3 has 13 residues. Trimming took 5 bases from V and 4 from J; bases not matched to a gene: 6. Per the germline V gene, CDR1 is GTSNPN and CDR2 is SVGIG (reference sequence). CDR3 region: CAWLGQWADTQYF. CDR3 coding DNA: TGTGCCTGGCTGGGACAGTGGGCAGATACGCAGTATTTT. The complete variable domain, with remaining parts taken from reference TRBV30 and TRBJ2-3, reads SQTIHQWPATLVQPVGSPLSLECTVEGTSNPNLYWYRQAAGRGLQLLFYSVGIGQISSEVPQNLSASRPQDRQFILSSKKLLLSDSGFYLCAWLGQWADTQYFGPGTRLTVL.

The chain carries TRBV29-1 and TRBJ2-5; perhaps TRBD2 as D (6 bases). The V end was cut by 3 bases, the J end by 4 bases, with 12 bases between. This CDR3 comprises 13 residues. The germline gives CDR1 SQVTM, CDR2 ANQGSEA. The CDR3 nucleotides are TGCAGCGTTGAGGAGGGCGGTGGAGAGACCCAGTACTTC. The encoded protein is CSVEEGGGETQYF. Filled out from reference TRBV29-1 and TRBJ2-5, the complete variable domain reads SAVISQKPSRDICQRGTSLTIQCQVDSQVTMMFWYRQQPGQSLTLIATANQGSEATYESGFVIDKFPISRPNLTFSTLTVSNMSPEDSSIYLCSVEEGGGETQYFGPGTRLLVL.

The chain recombines TRBV19 with TRBJ1-2; D is perhaps TRBD1 (6 bases). V dropped 7 bases and J dropped 3 bases, with 12 bases sitting between them. Germline loops: CDR1 LNHDA, CDR2 SQIVND (reference sequence). CDR3 size: 13 residues. The CDR3: CASTAGDYYGYTF. Written as DNA, the CDR3 is TGTGCCAGTACCGCAGGGGATTACTATGGCTACACCTTC.

The rearrangement links TRBV19 to TRBJ1-1, with D possibly matching TRBD1 (5 bases). Trimming stripped 8 bases from V and 6 bases from J, with 10 bases between. This CDR3 region has 11 residues. Germline V gene data show CDR1 as LNHDA and CDR2 as SQIVND (reference sequence). As DNA, the CDR3 is TGTGCCAGTTTGGGGGGTCCTGAAGCTTTCTTT. Translated: CASLGGPEAFF.

As DNA, the CDR3 is TGTGCCAGCAGCTTCCGGGGTGAGACCCAGTACTTC. As protein: CASSFRGETQYF. J is TRBJ2-5 and V is TRBV6-5; TRBD2 is a possible D gene (5 bases). Trimming stripped 6 bases from V and 5 bases from J, with 10 bases between. This CDR3 spans 12 amino acids. CDR1 MNHEY and CDR2 SVGAGI come from the germline V gene.

The CDR3 nucleotides are TGTGCCAGCAGCTTAGGCCAGAGCACAGATACGCAGTATTTT. Its protein product is CASSLGQSTDTQYF. The chain couples TRBV11-3 to TRBJ2-3; D unclear. The V gene lost 1 base and the J gene lost 0 bases, with 5 bases spanning the gap. Germline CDR1 is SGHNT and CDR2 is YENEEA. The CDR3 spans 14 residues.

The V and J genes are TRBV18 and TRBJ2-1, with D perhaps TRBD2 (7 bases). Trimming cost V 8 bases and J 0 bases, with 14 bases left between them. This CDR3 is 15 amino acids long. The V gene's germline CDR1 is KGHSH and CDR2 LQKENI. For the CDR3, the DNA is TGTGCCAGCCGAGGGGGGGAGAGCTCCTACAATGAGCAGTTCTTC. This codes for CASRGGESSYNEQFF.

This chain links TRBV10-3 with TRBJ2-1, with 8 nucleotides matching TRBD2. Germline assignment: CDR1 ENHRY and CDR2 SYGVKD. After removal of 9 bases from V and 1 base from J, the junction contained 14 bases not matched to a gene. This CDR3 region has 17 residues. The CDR3 loop reads CAIKEGPSGLSYNEQFF. CDR3 DNA sequence: TGTGCCATAAAAGAGGGGCCTAGCGGGCTGTCCTACAATGAGCAGTTCTTC.

This chain links TRBV5-6 with TRBJ1-4; TRBD1 matches at 7 bases. Germline CDR1 SGHDT, CDR2 YYEEEE. There are 14 residues in the CDR3. Trimming removed 4 bases from V and 7 bases from J; junction bases left unmatched: 7. CDR3 in DNA: TGTGCCAGCAGCCCCGCAGGGGGAGGTGAAAAACTGTTTTTT. Translation gives CASSPAGGGEKLFF.

V is TRBV19 and J is TRBJ1-4; weak D call: TRBD1 (6 bases). V was trimmed by 7 bases and J by 7 bases, leaving 10 bases between them. Germline CDR1 LNHDA, CDR2 SQIVND (reference sequence). The CDR3 length is 12 residues. This CDR3 reads CASTGGPEKLFF. The DNA for the CDR3 is TGTGCCAGTACGGGGGGCCCTGAAAAACTGTTTTTT.